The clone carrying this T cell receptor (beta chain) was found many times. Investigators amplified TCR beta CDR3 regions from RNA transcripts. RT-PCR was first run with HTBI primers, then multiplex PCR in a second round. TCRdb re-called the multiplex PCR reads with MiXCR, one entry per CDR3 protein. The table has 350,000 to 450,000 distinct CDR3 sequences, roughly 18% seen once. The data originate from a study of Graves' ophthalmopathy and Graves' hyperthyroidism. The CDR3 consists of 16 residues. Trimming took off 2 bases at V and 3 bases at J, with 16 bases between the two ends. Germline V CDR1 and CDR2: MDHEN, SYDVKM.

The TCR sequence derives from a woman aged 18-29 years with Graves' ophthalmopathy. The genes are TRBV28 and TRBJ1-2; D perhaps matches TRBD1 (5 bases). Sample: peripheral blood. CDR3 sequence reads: CASSLGAGLQHYGYTF. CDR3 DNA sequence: TGTGCCAGCAGTTTAGGGGCCGGCCTCCAGCACTATGGCTACACCTTC.